These T cell receptor beta chains were read from a single sample in a study of blood T cell repertoires in COVID-19. Some clones are missing from TCRdb's copy, which holds only in-frame ones; the method was immunoSEQ multiplex PCR. The sample includes around 270,000 clones, 84% seen only once; the top ten take less than 2%. The sequenced sample was peripheral blood. These receptors all stem from a woman aged 40 to 55 who had recovered from COVID-19. Each CDR3 is given with its conserved first and last residue. Size is stated for part of the rows, as once, few or many counts, or as a class when the clone is expanded.

abundance	v_gene	j_gene	CDR3aa
once	TRBV5-1	TRBJ2-1	CASSLGDRDYNEQFF
once	TRBV4-2	TRBJ2-7	CASSQSQPYEQYF
NA	TRBV6-5	TRBJ1-1	CASSYSRARRDTEAFF
NA	TRBV19	TRBJ2-2	CASSTHGRGAAGELFF
NA	TRBV28	TRBJ1-1	CASKTPGTANTEAFF
NA	TRBV19	TRBJ1-3	CASSNNRDHGNTIYF
NA	TRBV2	TRBJ1-3	CASLGAAGVGTIYF
NA	TRBV28	TRBJ1-4	CASSWRQGGEKLFF
NA	TRBV28	TRBJ1-1	CASNGGARTEAFF
NA	TRBV18	TRBJ2-3	CASSPSQGASDTQYF
NA	TRBV29-1	TRBJ2-7	CSAGDRTYEQYF
NA	TRBV7-2	TRBJ2-3	CASSPGQGYVARPQYF
once	TRBV19	TRBJ1-5	CASSINGESNQPQHF
NA	TRBV5-1	TRBJ1-2	CASSLRGSYGYTF
NA	TRBV19	TRBJ2-7	CASSIAGQGDYEQYF
NA	TRBV7-2	TRBJ1-4	CASKPYTSTNEKLFF
NA	TRBV9	TRBJ1-5	CASSAGNQPQHF
NA	TRBV30	TRBJ1-3	CAWRAPGIAGNTIYF
NA	TRBV19	TRBJ1-5	CASSIGDSYQPQHF
NA	TRBV7-9	TRBJ2-5	CASRDGRELETQYF
NA	TRBV19	TRBJ2-2	CASSIDGTGRPGELFF
NA	TRBV12-3/TRBV12-4	TRBJ2-7	CASSPRHYEQYF
NA	TRBV28	TRBJ2-5	CASNSKRGEETQYF
NA	TRBV28	TRBJ1-2	CATTRGSLVNYGYTF
NA	TRBV7-9	TRBJ1-1	CASSPPTEFEAFF
NA	TRBV30	TRBJ1-2	CAWMRDRGHGYTF
NA	TRBV13	TRBJ2-1	CASSSPLLGGEENEQFF
NA	TRBV7-2	TRBJ2-7	CASSLALLAGTPYEQYF
NA	TRBV29-1	TRBJ2-3	CSVPQQGAGDTQYF
few	TRBV27	TRBJ1-5	CASSRQNNQPQHF
NA	TRBV19	TRBJ2-7	CASSPNLRTGTYEQYF
NA	TRBV15	TRBJ1-2	CATSRDDEAGYTF
NA	TRBV5-8	TRBJ1-2	CASSLTYGYTF
NA	TRBV28	TRBJ1-1	CASSWDRGTEAFF
once	TRBV28	TRBJ1-3	CASSPRFRVGNTIYF
NA	TRBV7-9	TRBJ2-2	CASSYGRGISELFF
NA	TRBV24-1	TRBJ2-7	CATSDGTVSYEQYF
once	TRBV6-5	TRBJ2-3	CASKEGVRTDTQYF
few	TRBV6-5	TRBJ1-6	CASSYLSGGESPLHF
NA	TRBV4-1	TRBJ1-1	CASSHSTGRTEAFF
NA	TRBV30	TRBJ1-2	CAWSRRQGLWYGYTF
NA	TRBV5-1	TRBJ2-7	CASSLEGQRFYEQYF